The present TCR beta chain was sequenced within a study of blood T cells in healthy people across ages. Study observations and caveats: Roughly linearly, TCR beta diversity per million T cells fell as age increased.

The ends were cut back, 0 bases at V and 4 bases at J, with 9 bases in the middle. This CDR3 has 14 residues. Germline CDR1 and CDR2: DFQATT and SNEGSKA (reference sequence). With regard to this clonotype: The antigen is unknown.

Investigators took about 9.2 milliliters of peripheral blood from every donor. Together with a sample-barcoded 5' primer, a J-beta primer mix was included in a second PCR lasting about 6 to 11 cycles. TCRdb itself ran the 5' RACE reads through MiXCR, one entry per CDR3 protein. The sample holds 1.5 million to 2 million distinct CDR3 sequences; about 35% are singletons and the top ten take about 11%. This receptor was identified in a woman aged 25 to 45 in good health. Source material: blood. This chain uses TRBV20-1 with TRBJ2-2; D not certain. CDR3: CSARDPGSTGELFF. In DNA, the CDR3 is TGCAGTGCTAGAGACCCGGGTTCCACCGGGGAGCTGTTTTTT.